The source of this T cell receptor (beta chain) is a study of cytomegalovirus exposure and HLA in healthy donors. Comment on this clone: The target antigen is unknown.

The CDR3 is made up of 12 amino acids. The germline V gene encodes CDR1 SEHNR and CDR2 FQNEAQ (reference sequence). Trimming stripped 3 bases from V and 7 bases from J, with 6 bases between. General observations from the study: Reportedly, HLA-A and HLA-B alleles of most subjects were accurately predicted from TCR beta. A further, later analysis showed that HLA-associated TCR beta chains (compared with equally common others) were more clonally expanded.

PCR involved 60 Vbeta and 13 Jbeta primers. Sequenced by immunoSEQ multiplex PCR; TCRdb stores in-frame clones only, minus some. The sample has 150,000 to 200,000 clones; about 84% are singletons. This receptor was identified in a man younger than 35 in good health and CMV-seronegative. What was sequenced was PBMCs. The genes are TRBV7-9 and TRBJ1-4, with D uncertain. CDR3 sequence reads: CASSFSGEKLFF. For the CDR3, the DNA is TGTGCCAGCAGCTTTTCGGGTGAAAAACTGTTTTTT. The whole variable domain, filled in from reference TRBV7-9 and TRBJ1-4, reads DTGVSQNPRHKITKRGQNVTFRCDPISEHNRLYWYRQTLGQGPEFLTYFQNEAQLEKSRLLSDRFSAERPKGSFSTLEIQRTEQGDSAMYLCASSFSGEKLFFGSGTQLSVL.